This is a list of T cell receptor beta chains from one sample in a study of monozygotic twins with inflammatory bowel disease. TCRdb re-called the 5' RACE reads; every CDR3 protein appears as one record, without DNA. The sample table sets out about 330,000 distinct CDR3 sequences. The sample was blood. The receptors stem from a human donor with ulcerative colitis or Crohn's disease, or a healthy co-twin of an affected twin (not recorded which). CDR3s include the opening cysteine and the closing phenylalanine or tryptophan.

J gene,V gene,CDR3 protein
TRBJ1-1,TRBV7-8,CASSSTGPGEAFF
TRBJ1-5,TRBV20-1,CSARVGTGIQPQHF
TRBJ2-1,TRBV5-1,CASSLGHRETDNEQFF
TRBJ2-1,TRBV7-2,CASGLVDLDNEQFF
TRBJ1-2,TRBV20-1,CSASVSRGGGYTF
TRBJ2-3,TRBV2,CASSKGSTEDTQYF
TRBJ2-1,TRBV9,CASSPRTSGSSYNEQFF
TRBJ1-1,TRBV6-5,CASSFMRNTEAFF
TRBJ1-5,TRBV7-8,CASSLVGRGSNQPQHF
TRBJ2-1,TRBV7-2,CASSTRWTGKTYNEQFF
TRBJ2-6,TRBV28,CASSSHRLDGSSGANVLTF
TRBJ2-5,TRBV3-1,CASSPQGAGLQETQYF
TRBJ2-2,TRBV7-2,CASSLPSGRELFF
TRBJ2-3,TRBV4-1,CASSRTGTDTQYF
TRBJ2-1,TRBV28,CASSLSLGRALYNEQFF
TRBJ2-2,TRBV14,CASSPLLKPGELFF
TRBJ2-7,TRBV15,CATSRVRTGGEQYF
TRBJ2-1,TRBV6-2/TRBV6-3,CASRLAGEYNEQFF
TRBJ1-1,TRBV7-2,CASRPEADTEAFF
TRBJ2-2,TRBV7-9,CASSSSSSGRPPGELFF
TRBJ2-7,TRBV19,CASTQVAGGEQYF
TRBJ2-7,TRBV28,CASNFPRASRVEQYF
TRBJ2-3,TRBV20-1,CSASLGGTDTQYF
TRBJ2-3,TRBV4-1,CASSQVISTHTQYF
TRBJ1-2,TRBV19,CASNSGDRYYGYTF
TRBJ1-1,TRBV12-3/TRBV12-4,CASSPSGQGNTEAFF
TRBJ1-2,TRBV6-5,CASSYTSGRNYGYTF
TRBJ2-5,TRBV29-1,CSVRPSGTQYF
TRBJ1-6,TRBV5-1,CASSFGTDNSPLHF
TRBJ2-7,TRBV28,CASSQTGIYEQYF
TRBJ2-5,TRBV20-1,CSARNYRLAGGGETQYF
TRBJ2-6,TRBV18,CASSPTGLGANVLTF
TRBJ2-1,TRBV15,CATSRELAGGRSEQFF
TRBJ2-1,TRBV7-8,CASSLGGLYNKQFF
TRBJ1-1,TRBV10-2,CASWDRSNTEAFF
TRBJ2-5,TRBV6-2/TRBV6-3,CASSSQGKETQYF
TRBJ2-7,TRBV7-3,CASSAMPGTYEQYF
TRBJ2-2,TRBV6-5,CASSYFSTGRNTGELFF
TRBJ2-1,TRBV15,CATSRERNNEQFF
TRBJ1-1,TRBV7-9,CASSPNTGGEAFF